This TCR beta chain appears in the sequencing data of a study of T cell responses to AZD1222 COVID-19 vaccine (dated by TCRdb to the early 2020s). Regarding the complete study: TCR sequencing was performed for about 240 trial participants, of whom some 200 were given two doses of AZD1222 and around 26 were given two doses of MenACWY control vaccine. Enrollment into the trials was organized by age into subgroups of 18-55, 56-69 and 70-plus years, and those subgroups contained 148, 28 and 57 TCR-sequenced participants, respectively. Overall study outcomes, separate from this receptor: Because no day 14 peak-response samples were available, the repertoires could be characterized only after the peak T cell response. CD4 TCRs associated with the vaccine covered the entire spike protein, and the dominant responses were in regions 160-218 and 743-854. After two AZD1222 doses, both the breadth and the depth of spike-specific TCRs were significantly higher than at day 0 and than in MenACWY recipients. Reportedly, close to half of the unique spike-specific TCRs recognized epitopes lying outside the regions that are mutated in the B.1.351 and B.1.1.7 variants. Conclusions about previously exposed vaccinees are limited, since just five to seven AZD1222 recipients were seropositive for SARS-CoV-2 at baseline. Participants were mostly white British and included more females than males, and it was suggested by the authors that clonal diversity may have been underestimated. In the small 56-69-year group, the increase in depth fell short of significance, most likely because of low power.

Reading the label with the study, this specimen's time point is: about 28 days (+/-7) after the second vaccine dose. Per the publication, the treatment or condition label means: meningococcal conjugate vaccine given as trial control. Samples from vaccinated people were obtained from the UK trials COV001 and COV002, which included a single-blind randomized controlled phase 2/3 trial of AZD1222 (ChAdOx1 nCoV-19) in healthy adults. Trial participant PBMC samples were collected at day 0 and day 28 after the second dose for TCRbeta chain sequencing. The CDR3 regions of human TCRbeta chains were analyzed by immunosequencing. Turning to the authors' computational methods: TCRs in the repertoires were matched against a reference library of SARS-CoV-2-specific TCRs that had been generated with the MIRA antigen-specificity platform. Breadth was defined as the fraction of unique TCRs that were SARS-CoV-2-associated, and depth was defined as the fraction of total T cells that were SARS-CoV-2-associated. Each spike-specific TCR was assigned to its reactive spike region and to a CD4 or CD8 class using the MIRA data. Log10-transformed breadth and depth values were compared by one-way ANOVA with Sidak's multiple comparisons tests. TCRdb limited this immuneACCESS table to in-frame rearrangements with V and J called. A share of clones is missing; checked studies link under half to unresolved V genes, and the rest is unexplained. V, J and clone size derive from that table, while D and trimming were established from the DNA sequence. This sample gives 150,000 to 200,000 clones in total; about 92% of them show up just once. Approximately 4% of the sample is held by the ten biggest clonotypes.

As concerns this clone: The antigen it binds to is not known. Per-nucleotide qualities are absent, and no much larger clonotype sits a single base away.

The sequence was obtained from an adult who received the MenACWY meningococcal vaccine as a control. Sequences were derived from peripheral blood, sampled 28 days after the second dose of the MenACWY control vaccine.

In nucleotides, the sequence is TGCGCCAGCAGCTGGACAGAGATGGGTGAAGCTTTCTTT. Its protein product is CASSWTEMGEAFF. The V and J segments used are TRBV5-1 and TRBJ1-1, with a weak D call of TRBD1 (6 bases match). In the germline V gene, CDR1 corresponds to SGHRS and CDR2 to YFSETQ. Including cysteine and phenylalanine, the CDR3 has 13 amino acids. Only the CDR3 DNA is retained, 39 bases long and in frame from the first base. Relative to germline, V is 3 bases shorter and J is 7 bases shorter, with 13 bases between their ends. Full variable domain (CDR3 extended with the reference TRBV5-1 and TRBJ1-1 proteins): KAGVTQTPRYLIKTRGQQVTLSCSPISGHRSVSWYQQTPGQGLQFLFEYFSETQRNKGNFPGRFSGRQFSNSRSEMNVSTLELGDSALYLCASSWTEMGEAFFGQGTRLTVV.